The clone carrying this T cell receptor (beta chain) was seen ten or more times. Germline values: CDR1 LGHDT, CDR2 YNNKEL (reference sequence). Trimming took off 4 bases at V and 5 bases at J, with 11 bases between the two ends. The CDR3 has 13 residues. Regions amplified from RNA transcripts were the TCR beta CDR3 regions. During a first-round RT-PCR of the TCR CDR3, the HTBI primer set was used. TCRdb called the multiplex PCR reads again in MiXCR, with one record for every CDR3 protein. Of 550,000 to 650,000 distinct CDR3 sequences in the sample, less than 15% were seen once. No ophthalmopathy progression within 18 months constituted stable Graves' hyperthyroidism. Patients were aged 18 to 65, had disease duration under 2 months, and had newly diagnosed hyperthyroidism. Uncontrolled infection, other autoimmune disease, pregnancy or lactation excluded patients. The authors took PBMCs from roughly 9.5 ml fresh peripheral blood.

The sample comes from a study of T cells in Graves' hyperthyroidism and ophthalmopathy. Sequenced input: blood. The sequence derives from a woman in her 40s with Graves' hyperthyroidism. The rearrangement uses TRBV3-1 and TRBJ1-2, with no clear D. DNA of the CDR3: TGTGCCAGCAGCCGAGGCAGAGATTATGGCTACACCTTC. Its translation is CASSRGRDYGYTF.